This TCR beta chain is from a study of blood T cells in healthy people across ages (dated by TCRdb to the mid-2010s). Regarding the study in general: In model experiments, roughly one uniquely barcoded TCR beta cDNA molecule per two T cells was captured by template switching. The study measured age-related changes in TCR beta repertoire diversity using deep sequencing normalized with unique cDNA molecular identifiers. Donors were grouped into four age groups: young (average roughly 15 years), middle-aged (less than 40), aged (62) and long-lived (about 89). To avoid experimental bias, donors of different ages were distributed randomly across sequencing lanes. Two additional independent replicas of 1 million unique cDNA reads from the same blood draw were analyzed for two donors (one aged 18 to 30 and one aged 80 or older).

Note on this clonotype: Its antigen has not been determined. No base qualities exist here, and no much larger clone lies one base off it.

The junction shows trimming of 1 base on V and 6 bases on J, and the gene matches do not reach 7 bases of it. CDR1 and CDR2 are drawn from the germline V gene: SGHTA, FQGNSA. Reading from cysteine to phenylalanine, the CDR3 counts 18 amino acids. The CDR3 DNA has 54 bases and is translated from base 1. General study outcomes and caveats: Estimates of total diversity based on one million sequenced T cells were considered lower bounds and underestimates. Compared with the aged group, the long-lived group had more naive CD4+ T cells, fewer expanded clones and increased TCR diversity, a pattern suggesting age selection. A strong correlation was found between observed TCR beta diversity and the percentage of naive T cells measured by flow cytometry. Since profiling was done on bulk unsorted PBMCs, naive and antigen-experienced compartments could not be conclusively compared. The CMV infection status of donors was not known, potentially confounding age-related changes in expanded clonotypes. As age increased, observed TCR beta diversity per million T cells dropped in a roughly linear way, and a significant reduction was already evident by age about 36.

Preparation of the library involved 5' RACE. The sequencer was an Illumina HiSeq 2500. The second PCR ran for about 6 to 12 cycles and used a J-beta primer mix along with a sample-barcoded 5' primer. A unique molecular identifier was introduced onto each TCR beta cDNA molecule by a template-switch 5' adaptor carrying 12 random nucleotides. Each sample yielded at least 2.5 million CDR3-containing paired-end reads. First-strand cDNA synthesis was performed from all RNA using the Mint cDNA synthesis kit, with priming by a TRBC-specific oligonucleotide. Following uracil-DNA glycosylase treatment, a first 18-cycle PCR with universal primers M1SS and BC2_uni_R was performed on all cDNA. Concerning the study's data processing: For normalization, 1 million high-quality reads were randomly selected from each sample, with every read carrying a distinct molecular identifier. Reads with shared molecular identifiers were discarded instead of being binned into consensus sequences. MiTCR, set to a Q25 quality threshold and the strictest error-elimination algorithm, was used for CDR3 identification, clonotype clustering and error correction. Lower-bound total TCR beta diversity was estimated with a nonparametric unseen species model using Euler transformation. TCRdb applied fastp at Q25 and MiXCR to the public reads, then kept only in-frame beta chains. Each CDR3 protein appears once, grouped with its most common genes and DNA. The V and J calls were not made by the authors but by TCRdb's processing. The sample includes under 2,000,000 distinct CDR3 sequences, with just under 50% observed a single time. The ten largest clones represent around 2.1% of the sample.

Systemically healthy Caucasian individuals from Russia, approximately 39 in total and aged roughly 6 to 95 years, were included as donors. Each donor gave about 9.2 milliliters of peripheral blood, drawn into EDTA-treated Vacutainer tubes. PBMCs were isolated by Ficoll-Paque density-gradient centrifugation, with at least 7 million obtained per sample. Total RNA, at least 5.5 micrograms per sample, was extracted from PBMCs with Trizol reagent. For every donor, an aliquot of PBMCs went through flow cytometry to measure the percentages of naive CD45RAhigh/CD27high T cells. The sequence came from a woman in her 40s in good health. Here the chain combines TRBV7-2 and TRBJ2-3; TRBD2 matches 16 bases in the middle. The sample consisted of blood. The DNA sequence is TGTGCCAGCAGCTTAGTAGGGACTAGCGGGGGGGTAGGGGATACGCAGTATTTT. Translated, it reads CASSLVGTSGGVGDTQYF.